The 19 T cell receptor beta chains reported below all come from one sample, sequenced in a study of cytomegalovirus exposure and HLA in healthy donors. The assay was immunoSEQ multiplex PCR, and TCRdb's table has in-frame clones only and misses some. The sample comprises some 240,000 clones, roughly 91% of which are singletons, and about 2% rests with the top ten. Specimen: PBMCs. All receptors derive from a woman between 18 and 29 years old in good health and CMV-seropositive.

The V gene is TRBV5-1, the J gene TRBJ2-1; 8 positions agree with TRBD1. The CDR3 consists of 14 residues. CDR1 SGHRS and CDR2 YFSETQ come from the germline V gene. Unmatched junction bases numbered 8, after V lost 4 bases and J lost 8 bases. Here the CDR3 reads CASSPDRATDEQFF. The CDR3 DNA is TGCGCCAGCAGCCCGGACAGGGCCACAGATGAGCAGTTCTTC.

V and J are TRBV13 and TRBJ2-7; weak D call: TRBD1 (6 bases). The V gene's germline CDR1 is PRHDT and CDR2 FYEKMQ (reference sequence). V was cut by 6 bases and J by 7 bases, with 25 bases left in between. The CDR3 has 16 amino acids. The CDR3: CASSSTADRGPGEQYF. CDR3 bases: TGTGCCAGCAGTTCAACCGCGGACAGAGGCCCCGGGGAGCAGTACTTC.

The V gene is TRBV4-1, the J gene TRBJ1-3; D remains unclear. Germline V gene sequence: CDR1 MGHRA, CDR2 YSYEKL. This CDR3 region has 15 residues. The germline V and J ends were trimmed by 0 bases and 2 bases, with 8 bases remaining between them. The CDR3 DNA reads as TGCGCCAGCAGCCAAGACCTCTCCCCTGGAAACACCATATATTTT. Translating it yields CASSQDLSPGNTIYF.

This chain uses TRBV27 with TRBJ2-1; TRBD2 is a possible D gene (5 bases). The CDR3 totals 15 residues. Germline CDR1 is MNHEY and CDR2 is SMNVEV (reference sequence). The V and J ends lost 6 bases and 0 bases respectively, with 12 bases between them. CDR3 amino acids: CASSLGVSSYNEQFF. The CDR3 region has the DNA TGTGCCAGCAGCCTCGGGGTTAGCTCCTACAATGAGCAGTTCTTC.

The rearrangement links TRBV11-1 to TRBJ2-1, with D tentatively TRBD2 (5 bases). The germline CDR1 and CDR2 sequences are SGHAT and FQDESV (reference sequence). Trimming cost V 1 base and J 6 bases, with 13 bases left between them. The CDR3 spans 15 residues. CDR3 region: CASSLEFGLLNEQFF. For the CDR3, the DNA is TGTGCCAGCAGCTTAGAATTTGGACTTCTCAATGAGCAGTTCTTC.

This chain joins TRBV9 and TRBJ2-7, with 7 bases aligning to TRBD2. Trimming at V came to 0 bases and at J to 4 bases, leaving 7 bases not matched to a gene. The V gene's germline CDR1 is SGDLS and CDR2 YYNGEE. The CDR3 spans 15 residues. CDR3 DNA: TGTGCCAGCAGCGTAGGGCTAGCGGAGTCGTACGAGCAGTACTTC. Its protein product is CASSVGLAESYEQYF.

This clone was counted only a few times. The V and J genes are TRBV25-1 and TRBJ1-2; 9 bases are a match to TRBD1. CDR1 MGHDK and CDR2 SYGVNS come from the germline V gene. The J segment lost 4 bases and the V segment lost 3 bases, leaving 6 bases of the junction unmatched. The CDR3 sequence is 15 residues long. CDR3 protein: CASSDGTGNLYGYTF. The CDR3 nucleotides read TGTGCCAGCAGTGACGGGACAGGGAATCTCTATGGCTACACCTTC.

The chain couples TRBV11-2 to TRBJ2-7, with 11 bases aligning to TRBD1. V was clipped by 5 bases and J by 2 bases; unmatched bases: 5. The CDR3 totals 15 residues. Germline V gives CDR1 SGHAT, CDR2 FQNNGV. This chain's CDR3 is CASSRTGGATYEQYF. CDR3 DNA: TGTGCCAGCAGCCGGACAGGGGGCGCCACCTACGAGCAGTACTTC. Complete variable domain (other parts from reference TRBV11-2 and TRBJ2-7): EAGVAQSPRYKIIEKRQSVAFWCNPISGHATLYWYQQILGQGPKLLIQFQNNGVVDDSQLPKDRFSAERLKGVDSTLKIQPAKLEDSAVYLCASSRTGGATYEQYFGPGTRLTVT.

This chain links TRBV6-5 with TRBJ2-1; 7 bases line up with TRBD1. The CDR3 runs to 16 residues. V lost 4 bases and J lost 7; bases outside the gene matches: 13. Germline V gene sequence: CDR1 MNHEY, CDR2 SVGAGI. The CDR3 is CASSSNTGAGRNEQFF. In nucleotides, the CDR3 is TGTGCCAGCAGTTCCAATACAGGGGCGGGTAGGAATGAGCAGTTCTTC.

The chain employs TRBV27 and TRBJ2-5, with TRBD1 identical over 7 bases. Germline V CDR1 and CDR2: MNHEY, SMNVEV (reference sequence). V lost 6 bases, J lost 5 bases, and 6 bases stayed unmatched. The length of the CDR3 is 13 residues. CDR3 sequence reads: CASRGTVSETQYF. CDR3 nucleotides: TGTGCCAGCAGGGGGACAGTTAGTGAGACCCAGTACTTC.

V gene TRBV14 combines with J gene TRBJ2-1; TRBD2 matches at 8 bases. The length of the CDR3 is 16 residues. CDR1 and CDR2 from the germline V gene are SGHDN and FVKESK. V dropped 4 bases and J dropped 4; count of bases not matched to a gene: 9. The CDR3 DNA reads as TGTGCCAGCAGCCGGGGAAGCGGGAGAATTTACAATGAGCAGTTCTTC. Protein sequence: CASSRGSGRIYNEQFF.

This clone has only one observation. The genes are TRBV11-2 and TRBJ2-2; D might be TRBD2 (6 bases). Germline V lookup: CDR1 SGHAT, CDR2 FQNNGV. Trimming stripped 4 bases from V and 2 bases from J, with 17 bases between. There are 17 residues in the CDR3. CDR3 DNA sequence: TGTGCCAGCAGCTACGAACGGAGGGTGGCAAACACCGGGGAGCTGTTTTTT. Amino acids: CASSYERRVANTGELFF.

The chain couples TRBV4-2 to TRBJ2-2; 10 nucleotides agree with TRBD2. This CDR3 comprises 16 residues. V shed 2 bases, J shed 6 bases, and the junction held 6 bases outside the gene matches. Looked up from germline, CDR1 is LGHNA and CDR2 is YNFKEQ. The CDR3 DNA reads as TGTGCCAGCAGCCAACTCGGACTAGCGGAGGCCGGGGAGCTGTTTTTT. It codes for CASSQLGLAEAGELFF.

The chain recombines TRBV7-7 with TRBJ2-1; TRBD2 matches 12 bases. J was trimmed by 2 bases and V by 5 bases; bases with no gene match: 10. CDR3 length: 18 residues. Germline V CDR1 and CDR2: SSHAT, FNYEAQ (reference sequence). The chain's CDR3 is CASSPFRLAGVTYNEQFF. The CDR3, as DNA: TGTGCCAGCAGCCCCTTCCGACTAGCGGGAGTGACCTACAATGAGCAGTTCTTC.

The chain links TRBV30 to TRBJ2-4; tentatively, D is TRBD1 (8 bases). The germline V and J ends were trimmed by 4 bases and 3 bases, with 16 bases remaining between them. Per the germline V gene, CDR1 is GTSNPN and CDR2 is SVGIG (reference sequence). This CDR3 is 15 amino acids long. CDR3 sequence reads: CAWITNRGGKNIQYF. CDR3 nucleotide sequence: TGTGCCTGGATCACGAACAGGGGGGGCAAAAACATTCAGTACTTC.

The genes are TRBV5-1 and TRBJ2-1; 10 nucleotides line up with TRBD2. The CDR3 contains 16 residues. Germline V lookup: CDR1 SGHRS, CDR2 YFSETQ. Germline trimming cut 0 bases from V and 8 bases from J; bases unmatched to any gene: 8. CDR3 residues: CASSLALAGVIDEQFF. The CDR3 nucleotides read TGCGCCAGCAGCTTGGCGCTAGCGGGAGTTATAGATGAGCAGTTCTTC.

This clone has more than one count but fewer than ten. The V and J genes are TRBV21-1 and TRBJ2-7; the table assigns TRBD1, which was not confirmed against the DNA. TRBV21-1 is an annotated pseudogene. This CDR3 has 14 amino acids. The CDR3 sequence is CASTRGQDSYEQYF. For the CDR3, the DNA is TGTGCCAGCACCCGGGGACAAGACTCCTACGAGCAGTACTTC.

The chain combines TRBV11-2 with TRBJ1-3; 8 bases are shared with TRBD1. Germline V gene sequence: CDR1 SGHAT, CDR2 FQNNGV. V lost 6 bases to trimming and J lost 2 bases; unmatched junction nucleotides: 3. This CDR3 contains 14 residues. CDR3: CASSLTGAGNTIYF. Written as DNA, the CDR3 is TGTGCCAGCAGTCTGACAGGGGCTGGAAACACCATATATTTT.

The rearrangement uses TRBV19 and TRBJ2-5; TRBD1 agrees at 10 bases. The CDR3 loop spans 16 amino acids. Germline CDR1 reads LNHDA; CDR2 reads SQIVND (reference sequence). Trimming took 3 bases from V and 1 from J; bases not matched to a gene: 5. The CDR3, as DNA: TGTGCCAGTAGTATTCCCCGGGACAGGGGCCAAGAGACCCAGTACTTC. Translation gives CASSIPRDRGQETQYF.